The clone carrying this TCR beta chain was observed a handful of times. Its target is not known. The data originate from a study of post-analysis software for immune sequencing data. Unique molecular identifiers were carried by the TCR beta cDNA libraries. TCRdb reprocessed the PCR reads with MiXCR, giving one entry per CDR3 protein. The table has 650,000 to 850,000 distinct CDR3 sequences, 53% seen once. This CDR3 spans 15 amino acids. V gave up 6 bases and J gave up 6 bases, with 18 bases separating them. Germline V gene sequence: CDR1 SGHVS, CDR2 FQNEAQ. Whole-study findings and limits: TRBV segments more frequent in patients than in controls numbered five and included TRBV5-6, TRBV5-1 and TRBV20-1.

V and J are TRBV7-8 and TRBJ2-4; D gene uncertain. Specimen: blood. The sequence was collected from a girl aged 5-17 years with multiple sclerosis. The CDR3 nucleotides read TGTGCCAGCAGTGAACGTACAGTTAACCTAAACATTCAGTACTTC. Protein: CASSERTVNLNIQYF.